The TCR beta chain described here comes from a study of cytomegalovirus exposure and HLA in healthy donors. The study ran its PCR with 60 Vbeta and 13 Jbeta primers. Clones were read by immunoSEQ multiplex PCR, and TCRdb kept only the in-frame ones, dropping some. The sample holds some 90,000 clones; approximately 81% are singletons and the top ten take approximately 3.3%. Study results and caveats: Previous analysis showed most TCR beta V segments were productive about 90% or about 30% of the time. Reportedly, HLA-A and HLA-B alleles of most subjects were accurately predicted from TCR beta. With high specificity and sensitivity, the classifier reportedly diagnosed cytomegalovirus status.

V was clipped by 3 bases and J by 2 bases, with 17 bases between them. This CDR3 contains 16 residues. CDR1 is SGHAT, CDR2 FQNNGV, per germline. With respect to this clone: The target antigen is unknown.

The source material was PBMCs. The J gene is TRBJ2-7, the V gene TRBV11-2; D unresolved. The clonotype originates from a woman aged 40 to 49 in good health and CMV-seronegative. CDR3 amino acids: CASSFYGTYATYEQYF. CDR3 sequence (DNA): TGTGCCAGCAGCTTCTATGGTACCTATGCAACCTACGAGCAGTACTTC.